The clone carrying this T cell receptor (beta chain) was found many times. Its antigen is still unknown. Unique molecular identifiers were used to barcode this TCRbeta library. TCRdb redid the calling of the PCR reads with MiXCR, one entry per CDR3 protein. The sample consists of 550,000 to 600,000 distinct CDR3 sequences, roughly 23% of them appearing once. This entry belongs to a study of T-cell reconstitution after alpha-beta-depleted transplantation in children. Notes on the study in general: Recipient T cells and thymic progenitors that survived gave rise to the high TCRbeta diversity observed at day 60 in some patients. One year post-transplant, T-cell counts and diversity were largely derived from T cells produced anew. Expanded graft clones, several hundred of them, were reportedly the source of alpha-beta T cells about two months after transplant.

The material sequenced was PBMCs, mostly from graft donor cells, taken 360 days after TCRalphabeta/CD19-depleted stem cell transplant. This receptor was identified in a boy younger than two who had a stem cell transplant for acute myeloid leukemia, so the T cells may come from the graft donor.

The CDR3 sequence: CASSLGSYEQYV. The CDR3 DNA follows: TGTGCCAGCAGCTTAGGAAGCTACGAGCAGTACGTC. This rearrangement joins TRBV11-2 to TRBJ2-7; no firm D call. Germline-derived CDR1 and CDR2 are SGHAT and FQNNGV. Trimming pared 1 base from V and 3 bases from J, leaving 4 bases between. This CDR3 contains 12 residues.